The 20 T cell receptor beta chains reported below all come from one sample, sequenced in a study of graft-versus-host responses after intestinal transplantation. Here immunoSEQ multiplex PCR was the method, and the copy in TCRdb shows in-frame clones only, minus some. The sample consists of roughly 13,000 clones, around a third of them appearing once. This specimen consisted of alloreactive CD4+ T cells from a mixed lymphocyte reaction culture, obtained before intestinal transplant. Noted subset: CFSE-low proliferating T cells sorted from roughly six-day pre-transplant mixed lymphocyte reaction (GvH or HvG direction). The receptors come from a human patient who received an intestinal transplant.

This clone was observed a handful of times. The chain is built from TRBV19 and TRBJ2-1; 13 positions match TRBD2. Looked up from germline, CDR1 is LNHDA and CDR2 is SQIVND (reference sequence). Trimming at V came to 4 bases and at J to 7 bases, leaving 10 bases not matched to a gene. CDR3 length: 17 amino acids. CDR3 amino acids: CASSTLSLAGGPNEQFF. The CDR3 region has the DNA TGTGCCAGTAGTACCCTCTCACTAGCGGGAGGGCCAAATGAGCAGTTCTTC. Full variable domain (missing parts from reference TRBV19 and TRBJ2-1): DGGITQSPKYLFRKEGQNVTLSCEQNLNHDAMYWYRQDPGQGLRLIYYSQIVNDFQKGDIAEGYSVSREKKESFPLTVTSAQKNPTAFYLCASSTLSLAGGPNEQFFGPGTRLTVL.

This clone was counted between two and nine times. This chain links TRBV9 with TRBJ2-6, with D unclear. There are 16 residues in the CDR3. Germline assignment: CDR1 SGDLS and CDR2 YYNGEE. The germline V and J ends were trimmed by 4 bases and 0 bases, with 11 bases remaining between them. As DNA, the CDR3 is TGTGCCAGCAGCATCGGACGTTTCTCTGGGGCCAACGTCCTGACTTTC. The encoded protein is CASSIGRFSGANVLTF.

The V gene is TRBV19, the J gene TRBJ1-2; D gene unclear. Germline V gene data show CDR1 as LNHDA and CDR2 as SQIVND (reference sequence). The CDR3 is 15 residues long. V gave up 3 bases and J gave up 4 bases, with 15 bases separating them. The CDR3 sequence: CASSISTRFSYGYTF. The CDR3 region has the DNA TGTGCCAGTAGTATCTCGACCAGGTTCTCCTATGGCTACACCTTC.

The rearrangement links TRBV18 to TRBJ2-3; a possible D gene is TRBD2 (5 bases). The germline V and J ends were trimmed by 5 bases and 3 bases, with 15 bases remaining between them. The V gene's germline CDR1 is KGHSH and CDR2 LQKENI. The CDR3 runs 15 residues. In DNA form, the CDR3 reads TGTGCCAGCTCAGGAGGTCAGCTCGGAACAGATACGCAGTATTTT. It codes for CASSGGQLGTDTQYF.

Within the sample, this clone is medium-sized. The rearrangement uses TRBV5-4 and TRBJ2-7, with 12 positions matching TRBD2. The CDR3 totals 15 residues. The J segment lost 5 bases and the V segment lost 4 bases, leaving 7 bases of the junction unmatched. CDR1 and CDR2 (germline): SGHNT, YYREEE (reference sequence). The CDR3 sequence: CASSTRTSGVNEQYF. CDR3 bases: TGTGCCAGCAGCACACGGACTAGCGGGGTAAACGAGCAGTACTTC.

The sample holds a few counts of this clone. In DNA form, the CDR3 reads TGTGCCAGCAGCTCCCCCGGAGGGGTGAACACTGAAGCTTTCTTT. Its protein is CASSSPGGVNTEAFF. The chain uses TRBV5-4 and TRBJ1-1; possible D gene TRBD1, 5 bases. The CDR3 has 15 amino acids. Between the trimmed V and J ends, which lost 3 bases and 0 bases, there was a span of 12 bases. In germline, CDR1 is SGHNT, CDR2 YYREEE (reference sequence).

The rearrangement joins TRBV29-1 to TRBJ2-4, with no clear D. The germline V gene encodes CDR1 SQVTM and CDR2 ANQGSEA. This CDR3 is 12 amino acids long. Deletions cut 7 bases from V and 0 bases from J, with 7 bases between. CDR3 nucleotide sequence: TGCAGCGGTAGGATAGCCAAAAACATTCAGTACTTC. Translating it yields CSGRIAKNIQYF.

This clone was seen a handful of times. The chain joins TRBV27 to TRBJ1-2; D is possibly TRBD1 (5 bases). The CDR3 spans 15 residues. V was pared by 0 bases and J by 8 bases, with 16 bases between. Germline loops: CDR1 MNHEY, CDR2 SMNVEV (reference sequence). The CDR3 DNA reads TGTGCCAGCAGTTTATCGGGGACGGCCCCTTCCGGCTACACCTTC. Amino acid sequence: CASSLSGTAPSGYTF.

V and J are TRBV5-1 and TRBJ2-7; the match to TRBD1 covers 8 bases. Trimming took 1 base from V and 9 from J; bases not matched to a gene: 6. The CDR3 length is 13 residues. Germline V CDR1 and CDR2: SGHRS, YFSETQ. The CDR3 region is CASSLRDRLPQYF. The CDR3, as DNA: TGCGCCAGCAGCTTGCGGGACAGGCTACCGCAGTACTTC.

Turning to this clone: The junction and the germline gene differ at one end; a read error may be behind it. This rearrangement joins TRBV6-5 to TRBJ2-3; 7 bases match TRBD1. The CDR3 totals 14 residues. Germline V gene lookup returns CDR1 MNHEY and CDR2 SVGAGI. CDR3 sequence (DNA): TGCGCCGCCAGGGGGACACTTGGCACAGATACGCAGTATTTT. Residues: CAARGTLGTDTQYF.

This clone was observed a few times. The chain recombines TRBV25-1 with TRBJ1-2, with 9 positions matching TRBD1. The germline CDR1 and CDR2 sequences are MGHDK and SYGVNS. The CDR3 contains 15 residues. V shed 5 bases, J shed 7 bases, and the junction held 11 bases outside the gene matches. CDR3 DNA sequence: TGTGCCAGCAGTTACCGGGACAGGGATCTTGGTGGCTACACCTTC. The encoded protein is CASSYRDRDLGGYTF.

The J gene is TRBJ1-2, the V gene TRBV29-1, with D possibly matching TRBD1 (5 bases). Trimming left V 4 bases short and J 4 bases short, with 10 bases between. The length of the CDR3 is 12 residues. CDR1 is SQVTM and CDR2 is ANQGSEA in the germline V gene. CDR3 nucleotide sequence: TGCAGCGTTGGTGGCGGGGCCTATGGCTACACCTTC. It is translated as CSVGGGAYGYTF.

A few counts support this clone. V and J are TRBV5-1 and TRBJ1-1; 7 bases match TRBD1. The CDR3 contains 16 residues. V shed 3 bases and J 2 bases; nucleotides not matched to a gene: 10. The germline V gene has CDR1 SGHRS and CDR2 YFSETQ. This CDR3 is CASSWGPDRVNTEAFF. The CDR3, as DNA: TGCGCCAGCAGCTGGGGGCCTGACAGGGTTAACACTGAAGCTTTCTTT. Based on the CDR3 plus reference TRBV5-1 and TRBJ1-1, the full variable domain is KAGVTQTPRYLIKTRGQQVTLSCSPISGHRSVSWYQQTPGQGLQFLFEYFSETQRNKGNFPGRFSGRQFSNSRSEMNVSTLELGDSALYLCASSWGPDRVNTEAFFGQGTRLTVV.

The chain combines TRBV30 with TRBJ2-4; the match to TRBD2 covers 12 bases. J gave up 7 bases and V 3 bases, and 7 bases lay outside the gene matches. Germline V lookup: CDR1 GTSNPN, CDR2 SVGIG (reference sequence). CDR3 length: 15 residues. The DNA for the CDR3 is TGTGCCTGGAGGTTCCCCGGGACTAGCGGGAACATTCAGTACTTC. It yields the protein CAWRFPGTSGNIQYF.

This clone was observed a handful of times. This rearrangement joins TRBV7-8 to TRBJ1-1; possibly TRBD1 for D (5 bases). The CDR3 contains 15 residues. V was pared by 1 base and J by 4 bases, with 13 bases between. Germline V gene sequence: CDR1 SGHVS, CDR2 FQNEAQ. CDR3 loop: CASSLEGRVGTEAFF. The CDR3 DNA is TGTGCCAGCAGCTTAGAGGGGAGGGTGGGCACTGAAGCTTTCTTT.

This chain connects TRBV18 to TRBJ1-1; maybe TRBD1 (6 bases). Germline CDR1 is KGHSH and CDR2 is LQKENI. This CDR3 spans 14 amino acids. V was cut by 3 bases and J by 1 base, with 9 bases left in between. DNA of the CDR3: TGTGCCAGCTCACCTAAAGGGGGGAACACTGAAGCTTTCTTT. This translates into CASSPKGGNTEAFF.

This clone is medium-sized in the sample. The chain combines TRBV18 with TRBJ2-7; the match to TRBD1 covers 8 bases. CDR3 size: 14 residues. The V segment lost 6 bases and the J segment 2 bases; nucleotides outside the gene matches: 6. From germline, CDR1 is KGHSH and CDR2 LQKENI. The CDR3 DNA reads as TGTGCCAGCTCCTTGACAGGGGATACCTACGAGCAGTACTTC. As protein: CASSLTGDTYEQYF.

The genes are TRBV19 and TRBJ2-5; D tentatively fits TRBD1 or TRBD2 (5 bases each). Germline V gene lookup returns CDR1 LNHDA and CDR2 SQIVND (reference sequence). The CDR3 length is 15 residues. V was trimmed by 1 base and J by 1 base, leaving 10 bases between them. The CDR3 sequence: CASSIGGTLQETQYF. CDR3 DNA: TGTGCCAGTAGTATAGGTGGGACCCTCCAAGAGACCCAGTACTTC.

This clone was recorded a few times. V usage is TRBV28 and J usage is TRBJ1-3; D call uncertain. This CDR3 is 15 amino acids long. V was cut by 3 bases and J by 2 bases, with 11 bases left in between. Germline lookup yields CDR1 MDHEN and CDR2 SYDVKM. This CDR3 reads CASSFRLGPGNTIYF. The CDR3 DNA is TGTGCCAGCAGTTTTAGACTTGGTCCTGGAAACACCATATATTTT.

The chain combines TRBV28 with TRBJ1-5, with D possibly being TRBD1 (5 bases). Trimming removed 8 bases from V and 3 bases from J, with 14 bases in between. Germline-derived CDR1 and CDR2 are MDHEN and SYDVKM. This CDR3 spans 14 amino acids. The CDR3, as DNA: TGTGCCAGCCTAACGCAGGGACTCAATCAGCCCCAGCATTTT. It specifies CASLTQGLNQPQHF.